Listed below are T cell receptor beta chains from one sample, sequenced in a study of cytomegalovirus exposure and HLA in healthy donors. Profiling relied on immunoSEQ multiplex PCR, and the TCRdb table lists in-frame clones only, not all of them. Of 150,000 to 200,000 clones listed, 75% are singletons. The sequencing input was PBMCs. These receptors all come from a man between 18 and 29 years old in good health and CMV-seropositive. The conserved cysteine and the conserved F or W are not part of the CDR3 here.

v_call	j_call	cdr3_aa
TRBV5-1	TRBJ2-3	ASSLTPSTDTQY
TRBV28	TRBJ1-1	ASSLGQGIAAF
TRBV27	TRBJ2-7	ASSLNELAEYEQY
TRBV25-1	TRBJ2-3	ASSPRIAASTDTQY
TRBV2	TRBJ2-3	ASRALDRTSTDTQY
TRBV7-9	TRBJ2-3	ASSPLRGSADTQY
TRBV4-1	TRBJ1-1	ASSAHGTHTEAF
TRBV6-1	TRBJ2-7	ASSPSSYEQY
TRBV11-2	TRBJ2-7	ASSFTRGQGYEQY
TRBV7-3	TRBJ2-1	ASSFTSGVYNEQF
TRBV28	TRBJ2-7	ASRGGPYEQY
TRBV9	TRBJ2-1	ASSVGVGSAGGIFDYNEQF
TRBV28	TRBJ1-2	ASSLAGRAYGYT
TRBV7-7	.	ASSLGSGISYEQY
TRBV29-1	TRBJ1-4	SVVGQGDEKLF
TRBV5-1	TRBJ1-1	ASSKGVPRWTEAF
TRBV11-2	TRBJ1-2	ASSFKQQGVGYP
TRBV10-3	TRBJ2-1	AISESKLAGVYNEQF
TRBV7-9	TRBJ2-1	ASSLTSDDEQF
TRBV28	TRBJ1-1	ASRMGARGNTEAF
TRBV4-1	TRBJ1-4	ASSQDDRGEKLF
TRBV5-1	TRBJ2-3	ASSSTPGSTDTQY
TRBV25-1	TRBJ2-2	ASSELSGELF
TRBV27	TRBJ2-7	ASSLVQGIYEQY
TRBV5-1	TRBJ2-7	ASSSWTGTYEQY
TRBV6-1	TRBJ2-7	ASSEMVGTGSPSSYEQY
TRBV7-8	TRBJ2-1	ASSFIGGNSYNEQF
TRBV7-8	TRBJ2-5	ASTPGLAGFETQY
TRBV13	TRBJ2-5	ASSPQALGTTEMAQY
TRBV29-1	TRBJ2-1	SVPPGLAGRGQF
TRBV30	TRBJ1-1	AWSVLTRGETEAF
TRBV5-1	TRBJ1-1	ASSSGQGAKAF
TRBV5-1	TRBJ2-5	ASSYGQAQETQY
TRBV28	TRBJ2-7	ATSGPRGDEQY
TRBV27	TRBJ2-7	ASSLSGTGTYEQY
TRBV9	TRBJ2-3	ASSVRGGPFTDTQY
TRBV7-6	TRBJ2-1	ASSPEIRTSSLPNEQF
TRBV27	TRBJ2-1	ASSLSGTGGSSF
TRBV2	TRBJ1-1	ASRQVETEAF
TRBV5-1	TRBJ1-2	ASSLEAGVYGYT
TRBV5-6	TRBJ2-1	ASSLAGTSGYNEQF
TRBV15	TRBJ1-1	ATSRDPGGASEAF
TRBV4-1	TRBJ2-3	ASSPPTGSTDTQY
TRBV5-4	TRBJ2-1	ASRGGSYNEQF
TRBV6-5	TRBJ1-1	ASSSTGNTEAF
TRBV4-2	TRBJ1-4	ASSQAEDGSRG
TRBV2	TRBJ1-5	ASSNRASNQPQH
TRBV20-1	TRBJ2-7	SATWRYEQY
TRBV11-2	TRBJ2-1	ASSSRSLGLAINEQF
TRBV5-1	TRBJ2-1	ATPGLAGGAREQF